This T cell receptor (beta chain) was found in a study of cytomegalovirus exposure and HLA in healthy donors. Primers for the PCR totalled 60 Vbeta and 13 Jbeta. Clones were read by immunoSEQ multiplex PCR, and TCRdb kept only the in-frame ones, dropping some. The repertoire holds 75,000 to 100,000 clones, with roughly four fifths as singletons. The CDR3 extends over 11 amino acids. The germline V and J ends were trimmed by 7 bases and 5 bases, with 8 bases remaining between them. Germline assignment: CDR1 SQVTM and CDR2 ANQGSEA. The material sequenced was PBMCs. The sequence was obtained from a man aged 40-55 years in good health and CMV-seropositive. J is TRBJ1-4 and V is TRBV29-1, with D uncertain. CDR3 amino acids: CSADWNEKLFF. DNA for the CDR3: TGCAGCGCCGACTGGAATGAAAAACTGTTTTTT.